This TCR beta chain comes out of a study of response to subunit inactivated influenza vaccine. General study points: Authors suggested that a seasonal influenza vaccination recruits few new T cells each time.

CDR1 and CDR2 from the germline V gene are DFQATT and SNEGSKA (reference sequence). The CDR3 runs to 15 residues. Trimming removed 2 bases at V and 4 bases at J, with 17 bases between. TCRdb reanalysed the RT-PCR reads using MiXCR and keeps one entry per CDR3 protein. Of under 800,000 distinct CDR3 sequences in the sample, approximately 15% were seen once. This clonotype was counted between two and nine times. Its antigen remains unidentified. This receptor was taken from a man aged 45-65 years who received an inactivated influenza vaccine. The sample was PBMCs from blood, taken 14 to 15 days before vaccination. The chain has TRBV20-1 and TRBJ1-1, with a weak D call TRBD1 (5 bases). The CDR3 region is CSARNRGAGITEAFF. In DNA, the CDR3 is TGCAGTGCTAGAAATCGTGGGGCCGGCATCACTGAAGCTTTCTTT.